A selection of T cell receptor beta chains follows, all from one sample in a study of CD8 T cells in Susac syndrome. TCRdb ran MiXCR on the immunoSEQ multiplex PCR reads and lists one entry per CDR3 protein. The data show roughly 150,000 distinct CDR3 sequences, around 93% seen once. Sequencing was carried out using CD4+ T cells from PBMCs. The receptor source for this set is a human donor in good health. CDR3s include the opening cysteine and the closing phenylalanine or tryptophan. D genes are given only for firm matches. A clone size is listed for some rows: how often the clone was seen (once, few, many), or a class if it is expanded.

d_call: NA; clone_size: NA; j_call: TRBJ1-5; v_call: TRBV20-1; cdr3_nt: TGCAGTGCAAAAGGGGTTAATCAGCCCCAGCATTTT; cdr3_aa: CSAKGVNQPQHF
d_call: TRBD1; clone_size: NA; j_call: TRBJ1-4; v_call: TRBV19; cdr3_nt: TGTGCCAGTAGTTTTACCGGGACAGGATATGAAAAACTGTTTTTT; cdr3_aa: CASSFTGTGYEKLFF
d_call: NA; clone_size: NA; j_call: TRBJ1-4; v_call: TRBV3-1; cdr3_nt: TGTGCCAGCAGCCCCCGTGCAACTAATGAAAAACTGTTTTTT; cdr3_aa: CASSPRATNEKLFF
d_call: NA; clone_size: NA; j_call: TRBJ1-3; v_call: TRBV3-1; cdr3_nt: TGTGCCAGCAGCCAAGATATAAGGTCCTCTGGAAACACCATATATTTT; cdr3_aa: CASSQDIRSSGNTIYF
d_call: NA; clone_size: NA; j_call: TRBJ2-3; v_call: TRBV6-5; cdr3_nt: TGTGCCAGCAGTTTCTATCTACTACAACTGCGCACAGATACGCAGTATTTT; cdr3_aa: CASSFYLLQLRTDTQYF
d_call: TRBD1; clone_size: once; j_call: TRBJ2-5; v_call: TRBV28; cdr3_nt: TGTGCCAGCAGTGAGACAGGGGGTTGGAAAGAGACCCAGTACTTC; cdr3_aa: CASSETGGWKETQYF
d_call: TRBD1; clone_size: NA; j_call: TRBJ1-1; v_call: TRBV12-3/TRBV12-4; cdr3_nt: TGTGCCAGCCGATCCGGGACAGGGGGCACTGAAGCTTTCTTT; cdr3_aa: CASRSGTGGTEAFF
d_call: NA; clone_size: NA; j_call: TRBJ2-3; v_call: TRBV3-1; cdr3_nt: TGTGCCAGCAGCCAAGGTACTCAGATAGATACGCAGTATTTT; cdr3_aa: CASSQGTQIDTQYF
d_call: NA; clone_size: NA; j_call: TRBJ2-3; v_call: TRBV2; cdr3_nt: TGTGCCAGCGCGTCATCTACAGATACGCAGTATTTT; cdr3_aa: CASASSTDTQYF
d_call: TRBD2; clone_size: NA; j_call: TRBJ2-5; v_call: TRBV7-2; cdr3_nt: TGTGCCAGCAGGTCGGGGGGAGGAGAGACCCAGTACTTC; cdr3_aa: CASRSGGGETQYF
d_call: NA; clone_size: NA; j_call: TRBJ1-5; v_call: TRBV19; cdr3_nt: TGTGCCAGTAGTATAGAGGGGAGGGATCAGCCCCAGCATTTT; cdr3_aa: CASSIEGRDQPQHF
d_call: NA; clone_size: once; j_call: TRBJ2-3; v_call: TRBV6-1; cdr3_nt: TGTGCCAGCAGTGAAAGACAGCCCACAGATACGCAGTATTTT; cdr3_aa: CASSERQPTDTQYF
d_call: NA; clone_size: NA; j_call: TRBJ1-2; v_call: TRBV27; cdr3_nt: TGTGCCAGCAGTGTAAGGGTTGGGAACTATGGCTACACCTTC; cdr3_aa: CASSVRVGNYGYTF
d_call: NA; clone_size: once; j_call: TRBJ2-5; v_call: TRBV3-1; cdr3_nt: TGTGCCAGCAGCCAAAACAGAGGGGAGACCCAGTACTTC; cdr3_aa: CASSQNRGETQYF
d_call: TRBD1; clone_size: NA; j_call: TRBJ2-7; v_call: TRBV5-1; cdr3_nt: TGCGCCAGCAGCCCGCGGAGAGGGGGCGATAGCTCCTACGAGCAGTACTTC; cdr3_aa: CASSPRRGGDSSYEQYF
d_call: TRBD1; clone_size: NA; j_call: TRBJ1-5; v_call: TRBV12-3/TRBV12-4; cdr3_nt: TGTGCCAGCAGTCCTTGGGACAGTAGGGATCAGCCCCAGCATTTT; cdr3_aa: CASSPWDSRDQPQHF
d_call: TRBD2; clone_size: NA; j_call: TRBJ2-3; v_call: TRBV5-1; cdr3_nt: TGCGCCAGCAGCACCGGACTAGCGGGCGGAGATACGCAGTATTTT; cdr3_aa: CASSTGLAGGDTQYF
d_call: NA; clone_size: few; j_call: TRBJ2-6; v_call: TRBV9; cdr3_nt: TGTGCCAGCAGCGTAGGTGGAGCTGGGGCCAACGTCCTGACTTTC; cdr3_aa: CASSVGGAGANVLTF
d_call: NA; clone_size: NA; j_call: TRBJ1-2; v_call: TRBV7-3; cdr3_nt: TGTGCCAGCAGCTTAAGTGGAGGGCGGGCTGGCTACACCTTC; cdr3_aa: CASSLSGGRAGYTF
d_call: NA; clone_size: NA; j_call: TRBJ1-2; v_call: TRBV7-2; cdr3_nt: TGTGCCAGCAGCGAAGGCCTCCGGAGAGAAATTGGCTACACCTTC; cdr3_aa: CASSEGLRREIGYTF
d_call: NA; clone_size: NA; j_call: TRBJ1-5; v_call: TRBV7-3; cdr3_nt: TGTGCCAGCAGTCGGATCGGGGGGTCAAATCAGCCCCAGCATTTT; cdr3_aa: CASSRIGGSNQPQHF
d_call: NA; clone_size: NA; j_call: TRBJ1-4; v_call: TRBV18; cdr3_nt: TGTGCCAGCTCCCAGCGGAGGGGAGGCGATGAAAAACTGTTTTTT; cdr3_aa: CASSQRRGGDEKLFF
d_call: NA; clone_size: NA; j_call: TRBJ2-2; v_call: TRBV23-1; cdr3_nt: TGCGCCAGCAGATTCAGGACAGATAACACCGGGGAGCTGTTTTTT; cdr3_aa: CASRFRTDNTGELFF
d_call: TRBD1; clone_size: NA; j_call: TRBJ1-2; v_call: TRBV15; cdr3_nt: TGTGCCACCAGCACCCCGACAGGGGCCCCCTATGGGGGCTACACCTTC; cdr3_aa: CATSTPTGAPYGGYTF
d_call: TRBD1; clone_size: NA; j_call: TRBJ1-1; v_call: TRBV29-1; cdr3_nt: TGCAGCACCTTTTGGACAGGGAACACTGAAGCTTTCTTT; cdr3_aa: CSTFWTGNTEAFF
d_call: NA; clone_size: NA; j_call: TRBJ2-7; v_call: TRBV19; cdr3_nt: TGTGCCAGTAGTTCCACCGGGACACCAAGACCCTACGAGCAGTACTTC; cdr3_aa: CASSSTGTPRPYEQYF
d_call: TRBD2; clone_size: NA; j_call: TRBJ2-7; v_call: TRBV9; cdr3_nt: TGTGCCAGCAGCCGCGACCAGCGGGGCGAGCAGTACTTC; cdr3_aa: CASSRDQRGEQYF
d_call: NA; clone_size: NA; j_call: TRBJ1-5; v_call: TRBV24-1; cdr3_nt: TGTGCCACAGAGTGGGGGGAAGGAGGATTCAATCAGCCCCAGCATTTT; cdr3_aa: CATEWGEGGFNQPQHF
d_call: NA; clone_size: NA; j_call: TRBJ1-1; v_call: TRBV25-1; cdr3_nt: TGTGCCAGCAGGGGGAGGGGTATGAACACTGAAGCTTTCTTT; cdr3_aa: CASRGRGMNTEAFF
d_call: NA; clone_size: NA; j_call: TRBJ1-5; v_call: TRBV6-6; cdr3_nt: TGTGCCAGCAGCTCTGACAATTTGCTCCAGCATTTT; cdr3_aa: CASSSDNLLQHF
d_call: TRBD1; clone_size: once; j_call: TRBJ1-1; v_call: TRBV7-9; cdr3_nt: TGTGCCACCCGACAGGGGGCCGGCACTGAAGCTTTCTTT; cdr3_aa: CATRQGAGTEAFF
d_call: NA; clone_size: NA; j_call: TRBJ2-2; v_call: TRBV6-5; cdr3_nt: TGTGCCAGCAGGGGGGGGGCGTGGGACACCGGGGAGCTGTTTTTT; cdr3_aa: CASRGGAWDTGELFF
d_call: NA; clone_size: once; j_call: TRBJ2-3; v_call: TRBV30; cdr3_nt: TGTGCCACATCCGGGGGCCCTGGAAATACGCAGTATTTT; cdr3_aa: CATSGGPGNTQYF
d_call: NA; clone_size: NA; j_call: TRBJ2-5; v_call: TRBV5-4; cdr3_nt: TGTGCCAGCAGCTTGAGGACGTACCAAGAGACCCAGTACTTC; cdr3_aa: CASSLRTYQETQYF
d_call: NA; clone_size: NA; j_call: TRBJ2-7; v_call: TRBV19; cdr3_nt: TGTGCCAGCCGGCCCCGAGGAGGCTCTCACGAGCAGTACTTC; cdr3_aa: CASRPRGGSHEQYF
d_call: TRBD2; clone_size: NA; j_call: TRBJ2-2; v_call: TRBV7-9; cdr3_nt: TGTGCCAGCGGAATACCGGGACTAAACACCGGGGAGCTGTTTTTT; cdr3_aa: CASGIPGLNTGELFF
d_call: NA; clone_size: NA; j_call: TRBJ1-3; v_call: TRBV19; cdr3_nt: TGTGCCAGTACTGGGGGGCACTGGAGCTCTGGAAACACCATATATTTT; cdr3_aa: CASTGGHWSSGNTIYF
d_call: NA; clone_size: once; j_call: TRBJ1-2; v_call: TRBV29-1; cdr3_nt: TGCAGCGCCAACCCCTGGGTAAAGGGTGGCTACACCTTC; cdr3_aa: CSANPWVKGGYTF
d_call: NA; clone_size: NA; j_call: TRBJ1-6; v_call: TRBV2; cdr3_nt: TGTGCCAGCGCTCCCGAGGGGAAATCACCCCTCCACTTT; cdr3_aa: CASAPEGKSPLHF
d_call: TRBD2; clone_size: NA; j_call: TRBJ2-5; v_call: TRBV9; cdr3_nt: TGTGCCAGCAGCGTGTCAAGCGGGGGCCGTCAAGAGACCCAGTACTTC; cdr3_aa: CASSVSSGGRQETQYF
d_call: NA; clone_size: NA; j_call: TRBJ1-1; v_call: TRBV5-1; cdr3_nt: TGCGCCAGCAGCTACCAACAGGGTAAAACTGAAGCTTTCTTT; cdr3_aa: CASSYQQGKTEAFF
d_call: TRBD2; clone_size: NA; j_call: TRBJ2-3; v_call: TRBV7-9; cdr3_nt: TGTGCCAGCAGCCGCCTAGGCGGGGGGTCTAGCACAGATACGCAGTATTTT; cdr3_aa: CASSRLGGGSSTDTQYF
d_call: NA; clone_size: NA; j_call: TRBJ2-3; v_call: TRBV5-1; cdr3_nt: TGCGCCAGCGGACGAGAACCCGGGGCAGATACGCAGTATTTT; cdr3_aa: CASGREPGADTQYF
d_call: NA; clone_size: NA; j_call: TRBJ2-3; v_call: TRBV10-3; cdr3_nt: TGTGCCATTTCGGGACTCCTCACAGATACGCAGTATTTT; cdr3_aa: CAISGLLTDTQYF
d_call: NA; clone_size: NA; j_call: TRBJ2-5; v_call: TRBV10-3; cdr3_nt: TGTGCCATCAGTGCACACACAGGGAGCGGAGAGACCCAGTACTTC; cdr3_aa: CAISAHTGSGETQYF
d_call: TRBD2; clone_size: once; j_call: TRBJ2-3; v_call: TRBV20-1; cdr3_nt: TGCAGTGCTTTCCAGCTGCACGGGGGGGTAGATACGCAGTATTTT; cdr3_aa: CSAFQLHGGVDTQYF
d_call: NA; clone_size: NA; j_call: TRBJ1-6; v_call: TRBV7-9; cdr3_nt: TGTGCCAGCAGCTTAGAGTCCTCCGGGGATTCACCCCTCCACTTT; cdr3_aa: CASSLESSGDSPLHF
d_call: NA; clone_size: NA; j_call: TRBJ1-1; v_call: TRBV9; cdr3_nt: TGTGCCAGCAGCGCGGACGCCGCCCTGAACACTGAAGCTTTCTTT; cdr3_aa: CASSADAALNTEAFF
d_call: TRBD1; clone_size: NA; j_call: TRBJ2-3; v_call: TRBV29-1; cdr3_nt: TGCAGCGTAGGTCAATCGGGACAGGGGTTGGATACGCAGTATTTT; cdr3_aa: CSVGQSGQGLDTQYF
d_call: NA; clone_size: NA; j_call: TRBJ1-6; v_call: TRBV6-5; cdr3_nt: TGTGCCAGCATCGGAAGGCCCGGCAATTCACCCCTCCACTTT; cdr3_aa: CASIGRPGNSPLHF
d_call: NA; clone_size: NA; j_call: TRBJ2-2; v_call: TRBV7-2; cdr3_nt: TGTGCCAGCAGCTTAGCAACGAGGAGCGGGGAGCTGTTTTTT; cdr3_aa: CASSLATRSGELFF
d_call: NA; clone_size: NA; j_call: TRBJ2-7; v_call: TRBV7-9; cdr3_nt: TGTGCCAGCACCTTGCTGGATCCCTCGGTCGAGCAGTACTTC; cdr3_aa: CASTLLDPSVEQYF
d_call: NA; clone_size: NA; j_call: TRBJ2-4; v_call: TRBV25-1; cdr3_nt: TGTGCCAGCAGTGAATACCCAGGGACCATTCAGTACTTC; cdr3_aa: CASSEYPGTIQYF
d_call: TRBD2; clone_size: NA; j_call: TRBJ2-5; v_call: TRBV24-1; cdr3_nt: TGTGCCACCAGTGATGACGACCCTAGCGGGGGGGCGACCCAGTACTTC; cdr3_aa: CATSDDDPSGGATQYF
d_call: NA; clone_size: NA; j_call: TRBJ1-1; v_call: TRBV5-1; cdr3_nt: TGCGCCAGCAGCTTAGCTTCCGGGACACGGGCTTTCTTT; cdr3_aa: CASSLASGTRAFF
d_call: TRBD1; clone_size: NA; j_call: TRBJ1-2; v_call: TRBV28; cdr3_nt: TGTGCCAGCAGGCTGACAGGGGATGAGGGCTACACCTTC; cdr3_aa: CASRLTGDEGYTF
d_call: NA; clone_size: NA; j_call: TRBJ1-1; v_call: TRBV7-2; cdr3_nt: TGTGCCAGCAGCTTAGAAGGGTGGGATGGAGGAGCTTTCTTT; cdr3_aa: CASSLEGWDGGAFF
d_call: TRBD2; clone_size: NA; j_call: TRBJ2-1; v_call: TRBV5-4; cdr3_nt: TGTGCCAGCAGCTTGCCTAGCGGGGCCTCCCCCTACAATGAGCAGTTCTTC; cdr3_aa: CASSLPSGASPYNEQFF
d_call: NA; clone_size: NA; j_call: TRBJ2-3; v_call: TRBV24-1; cdr3_nt: TGTGCCACCAGTGACTCCGGGACGGCACCCTGGGGTACAGATACGCAGTATTTT; cdr3_aa: CATSDSGTAPWGTDTQYF
d_call: NA; clone_size: NA; j_call: TRBJ2-7; v_call: TRBV12-3/TRBV12-4; cdr3_nt: TGTGCCAGCAGCTGGGGACCTTCAGGGGACGAGCAGTACTTC; cdr3_aa: CASSWGPSGDEQYF